This TCR beta chain was retrieved from a study of shared clonotypes between healthy human individuals. Broader study findings: It was anticipated that sequencing depth would influence how many clonotypes donors shared.

Assay used: immunoSEQ multiplex PCR; TCRdb lists only in-frame clones, some missing. The sample holds 600,000 or so clones, more than 95% seen once. Worth noting for this clone: Its target is unknown.

Naive CD8 cells, CD45RO-negative and positively selected for CCR7, excluded terminally differentiated effector memory CD45RA+ cells. The sequence was collected from a man aged 30 to 39 in good health. Sequencing was carried out using naive CD8+ T cells sorted from blood.

Here the CDR3 DNA reads TGTGCCAGCAGCTCTACTAGCGACGAGCAGTACTTC. It is translated as CASSSTSDEQYF. This chain connects TRBV11-3 to TRBJ2-7; 7 bases map to TRBD2. Losses at the gene ends were 4 bases for V and 5 bases for J; bases not matched to a gene: 2. The CDR3 is made up of 12 amino acids. Germline loops: CDR1 SGHNT, CDR2 YENEEA.